The sequence of this T cell receptor (beta chain) was determined in a study of regulatory T cells in long-lasting Graves disease. General study results and limits: A limited number of samples was an acknowledged limitation. Those with persistent Graves' had less TCR diversity than newly diagnosed patients.

Time point reported: persistent/refractory GD, antithyroid drugs over 5 years with positive TRAb. RNA extracted from PBMCs served as the sequencing template. Ten or more counts support this clonotype. Its antigen is unknown. The CDR3 sequence is 15 residues long. In germline, CDR1 is SGHTA, CDR2 FQGNSA. J gave up 1 base and V 5 bases, and 5 bases lay outside the gene matches. Arm-PCR of CDR3 regions with iRepertoire HTBI primers generated TCR beta libraries. MiXCR, applied by TCRdb to the multiplex PCR reads, yields one record per CDR3 protein. The table shows 300,000 to 500,000 distinct CDR3 sequences, with less than 25% occurring only once.

Sequencing was performed on peripheral blood mononuclear cells (PBMCs), taken when the disease was refractory, from a patient treated with antithyroid drugs. The receptor was derived from a female donor with Graves disease. This sequence joins TRBV7-2 and TRBJ2-7, with 10 bases lining up with TRBD1. Here the CDR3 DNA reads TGTGCCAGCAGCCTAGACAGGGGGCTGTCCTACGAGCAGTACTTC. Residues: CASSLDRGLSYEQYF.